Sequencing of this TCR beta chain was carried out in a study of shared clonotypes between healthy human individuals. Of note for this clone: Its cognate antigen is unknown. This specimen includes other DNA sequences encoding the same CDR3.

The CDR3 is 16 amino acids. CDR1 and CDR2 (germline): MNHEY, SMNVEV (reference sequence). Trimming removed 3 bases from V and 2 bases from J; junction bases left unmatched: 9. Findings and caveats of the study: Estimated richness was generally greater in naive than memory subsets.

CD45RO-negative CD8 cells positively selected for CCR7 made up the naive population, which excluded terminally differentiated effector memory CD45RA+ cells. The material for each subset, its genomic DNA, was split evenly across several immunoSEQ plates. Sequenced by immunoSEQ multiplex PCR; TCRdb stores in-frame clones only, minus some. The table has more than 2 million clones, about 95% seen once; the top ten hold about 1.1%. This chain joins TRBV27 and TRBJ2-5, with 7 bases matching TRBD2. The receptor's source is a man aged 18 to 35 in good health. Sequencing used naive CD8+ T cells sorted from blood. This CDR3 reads CASSFLSPSGQETQYF. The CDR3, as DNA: TGTGCCAGCAGTTTTCTTTCTCCTAGCGGACAAGAGACCCAGTACTTC.